Shown below are 21 T cell receptor beta chains from a single sample sequenced in a study of blood T cell repertoires in COVID-19. The repertoire was sequenced with immunoSEQ multiplex PCR; TCRdb's copy has only in-frame clones and lacks some. The data hold tens of thousands of clones, with about 80% observed a single time. Sequences were obtained from peripheral blood. The receptors come from a middle-aged man with active or convalescent COVID-19.

V usage is TRBV2 and J usage is TRBJ1-1, with TRBD1 matching over 8 bases. Trimming removed 7 bases from V and 0 bases from J; junction bases left unmatched: 4. Germline CDR1 SNHLY, CDR2 FYNNEI. The CDR3 length is 14 residues. The CDR3 DNA is TGTGCCAGCAAATTACAGGGGGTGAACACTGAAGCTTTCTTT. The encoded protein is CASKLQGVNTEAFF. The variable domain in full, completed from reference TRBV2 and TRBJ1-1, reads EPEVTQTPSHQVTQMGQEVILRCVPISNHLYFYWYRQILGQKVEFLVSFYNNEISEKSEIFDDQFSVERPDGSNFTLKIRSTKLEDSAMYFCASKLQGVNTEAFFGQGTRLTVV.

The gene calls are TRBV9 and TRBJ1-5; D possibly corresponds to TRBD1 (5 bases). The germline V gene encodes CDR1 SGDLS and CDR2 YYNGEE. Trimming took 0 bases from V and 10 from J, leaving 26 bases between them. The CDR3 contains 18 residues. The CDR3 DNA reads as TGTGCCAGCAGCGTAGATTTCCGTGGGGGGGGGAGATGTAGTCCCCAGCATTTT. Translating gives CASSVDFRGGGRCSPQHF.

The rearrangement links TRBV10-1 to TRBJ2-2, with D hard to call. This CDR3 comprises 15 residues. CDR1 and CDR2 from the germline V gene are WNHNN and SYGVQD (reference sequence). V shed 0 bases and J shed 7 bases, with 12 bases lying between them. The CDR3 loop reads CASSESWQDGGELFF. CDR3 coding DNA: TGCGCCAGCAGTGAGTCATGGCAGGATGGCGGGGAGCTGTTTTTT.

This chain links TRBV30 with TRBJ1-1; D is uncertain. This CDR3 spans 13 amino acids. Per germline, CDR1 GTSNPN and CDR2 SVGIG (reference sequence). With 2 bases removed from V and 0 bases from J, the gap between germline ends came to 7 bases. The CDR3 region is CAWSRGMNTEAFF. The CDR3 DNA follows: TGTGCCTGGAGTCGAGGTATGAACACTGAAGCTTTCTTT.

A few counts support this clone. The rearrangement uses TRBV19 and TRBJ1-5, with TRBD1 as a possible D gene (6 bases). Per germline, CDR1 LNHDA and CDR2 SQIVND (reference sequence). CDR3 length: 17 residues. V lost 5 bases and J lost 0, with 17 bases in between. In DNA form, the CDR3 reads TGTGCCAGTAGTCCCCGGACAGTCCTTGATAGCAATCAGCCCCAGCATTTT. Amino acid sequence: CASSPRTVLDSNQPQHF.

The count of this clone is one. This rearrangement joins TRBV6-1 to TRBJ1-1, with TRBD1 matching over 8 bases. V lost 3 bases to trimming and J lost 4 bases; unmatched junction nucleotides: 4. CDR1 is MNHNS and CDR2 is SASEGT in the germline V gene. The CDR3 is made up of 14 amino acids. The CDR3 protein is CASSDRGRTTEAFF. The DNA for the CDR3 is TGTGCCAGCAGTGACAGGGGGCGTACCACTGAAGCTTTCTTT.

The chain recombines TRBV6-5 with TRBJ2-7; 10 positions agree with TRBD1. The CDR3 spans 14 residues. V shed 6 bases and J 3 bases; nucleotides not matched to a gene: 5. Per the germline V gene, CDR1 is MNHEY and CDR2 is SVGAGI. Written as DNA, the CDR3 is TGTGCCAGCAGCCGGACAGGGGGTATCTACGAGCAGTACTTC. This translates into CASSRTGGIYEQYF.

V usage is TRBV19 and J usage is TRBJ1-6; D is uncertain. The CDR3 is 18 amino acids. V was pared by 3 bases and J by 0 bases, with 15 bases between. Per germline, CDR1 LNHDA and CDR2 SQIVND (reference sequence). CDR3 amino acids: CASSMFQDKSSYNSPLHF. CDR3 DNA sequence: TGTGCCAGTAGTATGTTTCAGGATAAGAGCTCCTATAATTCACCCCTCCACTTT.

This chain links TRBV6-1 with TRBJ1-1; D uncertain. V lost 0 bases and J 11 bases, leaving 4 bases between the germline ends. The CDR3 has 10 residues. Germline V gene lookup returns CDR1 MNHNS and CDR2 SASEGT. CDR3: CASSEAGAFF. CDR3 DNA: TGTGCCAGCAGTGAAGCTGGCGCTTTCTTT.

The chain uses TRBV3-1 (or the pseudogene TRBV3-2) and TRBJ1-2; tentative D call: TRBD1 (6 bases). V lost 6 bases, J lost 4 bases, and 12 bases lay in between. The CDR3 is 13 amino acids. Germline V gene data show CDR1 as LGHDT and CDR2 as YNNKEL (reference sequence). CDR3 residues: CASRNRDGYGYTF. CDR3 sequence (DNA): TGTGCCAGCAGAAACAGGGACGGCTATGGCTACACCTTC.

This clone was picked up one time. The gene calls are TRBV19 and TRBJ1-2; D is possibly TRBD1 (5 bases). Germline V gives CDR1 LNHDA, CDR2 SQIVND (reference sequence). The V and J ends lost 8 bases and 4 bases respectively, with 11 bases between them. This CDR3 is built from 12 residues. CDR3: CASRFQGYGYTF. For the CDR3, the DNA is TGTGCCAGTCGATTCCAGGGCTATGGCTACACCTTC.

The CDR3 loop reads CASSEWDRAGNTIYF. CDR3 nucleotide sequence: TGTGCCAGCAGTGAGTGGGACAGGGCTGGAAACACCATATATTTT. V gene TRBV2 combines with J gene TRBJ1-3; 9 bases are a match to TRBD1. This CDR3 comprises 15 residues. Germline-derived CDR1 and CDR2 are SNHLY and FYNNEI. The ends lost 3 bases at V and 2 bases at J; junction bases unmatched: 2.

The CDR3 coding sequence is TGTGCCAGCAGTGTGGCAGTGGAAAAACTGTTTTTT. This codes for CASSVAVEKLFF. V gene TRBV2 combines with J gene TRBJ1-4; D is unclear. Germline loops: CDR1 SNHLY, CDR2 FYNNEI. The CDR3 covers 12 residues. Deletions cut 4 bases from V and 8 bases from J, with 8 bases between.

This sequence joins TRBV15 and TRBJ1-5, with 7 bases lining up with TRBD1. V shed 2 bases and J 7 bases; nucleotides not matched to a gene: 5. Germline CDR1 is LNHNV and CDR2 is YYDKDF (reference sequence). The CDR3 has 14 amino acids. The CDR3 loop reads CATSRRDREQPQHF. The CDR3 DNA follows: TGTGCCACCAGCAGACGTGACAGGGAACAGCCCCAGCATTTT.

Only one count was recorded for this clone. The V gene is TRBV7-2, the J gene TRBJ1-4; D perhaps matches TRBD1 (5 bases). The CDR3 consists of 15 residues. The V end was cut by 5 bases, the J end by 5 bases, with 15 bases between. Germline V gene sequence: CDR1 SGHTA, CDR2 FQGNSA. CDR3 sequence (DNA): TGTGCCAGCAGCGGGAACAGGCGACGAAATGAAAAACTGTTTTTT. Translation gives CASSGNRRRNEKLFF.

The gene calls are TRBV27 and TRBJ1-5; D may be TRBD1 (6 bases). V was cut by 0 bases and J by 1 base, with 7 bases left in between. Germline V lookup: CDR1 MNHEY, CDR2 SMNVEV (reference sequence). This CDR3 region has 15 residues. The CDR3 region is CASSLSGTSNQPQHF. The CDR3 DNA reads as TGTGCCAGCAGTTTATCGGGGACAAGCAATCAGCCCCAGCATTTT.

V is TRBV7-2 and J is TRBJ2-5; D gene uncertain. The CDR3 is 12 amino acids. The germline V and J ends were trimmed by 5 bases and 5 bases, with 9 bases remaining between them. Germline-derived CDR1 and CDR2 are SGHTA and FQGNSA. The CDR3, as DNA: TGTGCCAGCAGCCCGATGAGCGAGACCCAGTACTTC. As protein: CASSPMSETQYF.

V gene TRBV9 combines with J gene TRBJ2-7, with 12 bases that match TRBD1. Germline CDR1 and CDR2: SGDLS and YYNGEE. The CDR3 totals 16 residues. The V gene end was trimmed by 0 bases and the J gene end by 5 bases; junction bases not matched to a gene: 6. Here the CDR3 reads CASSVAGTGGLNEQYF. The DNA for the CDR3 is TGTGCCAGCAGCGTAGCCGGGACAGGGGGCCTGAACGAGCAGTACTTC.

V and J are TRBV9 and TRBJ2-7; D is unresolved. From germline, CDR1 is SGDLS and CDR2 YYNGEE. The CDR3 consists of 13 residues. Trimming removed 4 bases from V and 2 bases from J, with 10 bases in between. In nucleotides, the CDR3 is TGTGCCAGCAGCCCATCCTCGGCCTACGAGCAGTACTTC. This sequence encodes CASSPSSAYEQYF.

With regard to this clone: One end of the junction varies from germline; a read error may be responsible. The V and J genes are TRBV3-1 (or the pseudogene TRBV3-2) and TRBJ1-6; TRBD1 is a possible D gene (6 bases). This CDR3 contains 14 residues. Germline-derived CDR1 and CDR2 are LGHDT and YNNKEL (reference sequence). The CDR3 sequence: CASTQGQNNSPLHF. The CDR3 DNA is TGTGCCAGCACCCAAGGACAGAATAATTCACCCCTCCACTTT.

The CDR3 protein is CASSEGRGLYQPQHF. DNA of the CDR3: TGTGCCAGCAGTGAGGGCAGGGGGCTTTACCAGCCCCAGCATTTT. The genes are TRBV2 and TRBJ1-5; TRBD1 agrees at 8 bases. V gave up 3 bases and J gave up 7 bases; unmatched junction bases: 8. Germline values: CDR1 SNHLY, CDR2 FYNNEI. The CDR3 is made up of 15 amino acids.